These T cell receptor beta chains were read from a single sample in a study of shared clonotypes between healthy human individuals. The table came from immunoSEQ multiplex PCR; TCRdb's copy has only in-frame clones and leaves some out. This table has about 1.9 million clones, roughly 93% appearing once. Sequenced sample: naive CD8+ T cells from PBMCs. These receptors came from a man aged 18-30 years in good health. Some clones in this sample may be carry-over from other donors' samples. CDR3s include the opening cysteine and the closing phenylalanine or tryptophan. Each record gives: CDR3 DNA, CDR3 protein, D gene, J gene, clone size, V gene. A D gene is named only where the DNA matches it firmly. Size values are once, few and many counts, or a class for expanded clones, and some rows have none.

cdr3_nt: TGCGCCAGCAGCCAACAGGGCTCCAGAGGGGCCTACGAGCAGTACTTC
cdr3_aa: CASSQQGSRGAYEQYF
d_call: -
j_call: TRBJ2-7
clone_size: -
v_call: TRBV4-1

cdr3_nt: TGTGCCAGCAACCGGGATGCGTATGGCTACACCTTC
cdr3_aa: CASNRDAYGYTF
d_call: -
j_call: TRBJ1-2
clone_size: -
v_call: TRBV6-1

cdr3_nt: TGTGCCAGCAGCTGCAGTAAACCGGGATGTGGCTACACCTTC
cdr3_aa: CASSCSKPGCGYTF
d_call: -
j_call: TRBJ1-2
clone_size: -
v_call: TRBV28

cdr3_nt: TGTGCCAGCAGAACAGGGGCTGGCTACAATGAGCAGTTCTTC
cdr3_aa: CASRTGAGYNEQFF
d_call: TRBD1
j_call: TRBJ2-1
clone_size: once
v_call: TRBV28

cdr3_nt: TGTGCCAGCAGCTTAGGCTCGGGACTAGCCTACTACAATGAGCAGTTCTTC
cdr3_aa: CASSLGSGLAYYNEQFF
d_call: TRBD2
j_call: TRBJ2-1
clone_size: -
v_call: TRBV11-1

cdr3_nt: TGTGCCAGCAGCTTGTTTACAGGGGGCTTCGCCTACGAGCAGTACTTC
cdr3_aa: CASSLFTGGFAYEQYF
d_call: TRBD1
j_call: TRBJ2-7
clone_size: -
v_call: TRBV11-2

cdr3_nt: TGTGCCAGCAGTCCCCCAGGAGGGGGCATGGAGACCCAGTACTTC
cdr3_aa: CASSPPGGGMETQYF
d_call: -
j_call: TRBJ2-5
clone_size: -
v_call: TRBV7-9

cdr3_nt: TGTGCCAGCAGCTTAGTCCAAACTGGGGGAGATACGCAGTATTTT
cdr3_aa: CASSLVQTGGDTQYF
d_call: -
j_call: TRBJ2-3
clone_size: -
v_call: TRBV7-9

cdr3_nt: TGTGCCAGTAGACGGAACACCGGGGAGCTGTTTTTT
cdr3_aa: CASRRNTGELFF
d_call: -
j_call: TRBJ2-2
clone_size: once
v_call: TRBV19

cdr3_nt: TGTGCCACCAACGTAGCCCGGGACAGGAACAATCAGCCCCAGCATTTT
cdr3_aa: CATNVARDRNNQPQHF
d_call: TRBD1
j_call: TRBJ1-5
clone_size: -
v_call: TRBV15

cdr3_nt: TGTGCCAGCTCACCACCGGAGACAGGGGATAATACGCAGTATTTT
cdr3_aa: CASSPPETGDNTQYF
d_call: TRBD1
j_call: TRBJ2-3
clone_size: -
v_call: TRBV18

cdr3_nt: TGTGCCAGCAGCACGAGGACAGTCTCGACCCACGAGCAGTACTTC
cdr3_aa: CASSTRTVSTHEQYF
d_call: -
j_call: TRBJ2-7
clone_size: -
v_call: TRBV7-2

cdr3_nt: TGTGCCAGCAGCTTCCGGACAGACCATGACTTCGCGAACACCGGGGAGCTGTTTTTT
cdr3_aa: CASSFRTDHDFANTGELFF
d_call: -
j_call: TRBJ2-2
clone_size: -
v_call: TRBV7-9